What follows describes a single TCR beta chain. In this sample, this clonotype turned up a few times. Which antigen it targets is not known. The sample holds no much larger clone one base away, and base qualities are not on file. Libraries were made using PCR. The run used an Illumina HiSeq 4000. Bulk TCR libraries were generated as previously described, with the TCR primers listed in Table S5 used. The Qiagen AllPrep DNA/RNA kit was used to purify total RNA. Before analysis, reads from multiple sequencing runs of one library were combined. Regarding the original processing steps: Only reads with exact TCR constant sequence were kept, trimmed to 150 nt, and grouped by their 12-nt molecular barcodes. Reads inside each barcode group were sub-clustered using a 15% Levenshtein threshold, and a quality-weighted consensus sequence was constructed for each RNA molecule. Non-functional sequences were discarded, and so were lower-count sequences lying one edit away from another sequence. On the basis of fitting two negative binomial distributions, barcode sub-clusters with fewer than 20% of the maximum read count were discarded. TCRdb reanalyzed the raw reads on its own, using fastp at Q25 for trimming and MiXCR for clone calling, and kept in-frame beta chains. One record per CDR3 amino acid sequence lists the most common genes and DNA. These V and J calls are TCRdb output, not the study's own analysis. The sample includes about 640,000 distinct CDR3 sequences, with about 20% observed a single time. The top ten hold 0.85% of the sample.

This specimen comes from a study of molecular identifiers for immune sequencing clone quantification (dated by TCRdb to the late 2010s). For the wider study: For a replicate experiment, RNA from around 20,000 or 100,000 naive CD8 T cells was divided into five aliquots, of which four were sequenced. The study was a methods study using CD8 T cells to benchmark molecular-identifier clustering-based TCR repertoire sequencing (MIDCIRS) and TCR RNA copy counting. What the research found in general, with its limitations: A single cell's worth of spiked-in Jurkat TCR RNA was reported detectable even among under 1.1 million naive CD8 T cells. Identical TCR molecules sharing a barcode could cause highly expanded clone sizes to be underestimated. Modeling estimated about three recovered TCR RNA copies per cell, compared with about ten by digital PCR, which implies roughly 30% capture efficiency. When barcode sub-clustering was left out, chimeric consensus sequences inflated TCR diversity, with chimeras reaching as high as 47%. The naive libraries included spiked-in Jurkat TCR RNA (around 9 copies' worth), and this RNA is not part of the donor repertoire. In CMV-specific effector cells, over 97% of molecules were held by clones above 20 RNA copies, whereas under 1% of molecules were held by such clones in naive cells.

V is clipped by 5 bases and J by 2 bases, and the sequence between their germline boundaries is 11 bases long. CDR1 and CDR2 (MNHEY, SMNVEV) derive from the germline V gene (reference sequence). The CDR3 starts with the cysteine, ends with the phenylalanine, and has 14 residues. The only DNA kept is the CDR3, 42 bases in frame from the first base. Libraries of naive CD8 T cells were generated from roughly 21,000 to 960,000 sorted cells, with 10%, 30% or 50% of the purified RNA used. Naive CD8 T cells, defined as CD8+CD4-CCR7+CD45RA+, were FACS-sorted into RLT Plus buffer on a BD FACSAria II. To test detection sensitivity, Jurkat RNA equal to 10 or so TCR copies was added to samples of roughly 18,000-1,100,000 naive CD8 T cells. CD8 T cells were enriched using RosetteSep CD8+ T Cell Enrichment Cocktail and Ficoll-Paque, and the enriched cells then underwent ACK red cell lysis.

The specimen was naive CD8+ T cells from blood, with Jurkat cell RNA spiked in. The sample's cell subset or site label, decoded: FACS-sorted CD8+CD4-CCR7+CD45RA+ naive T cells. Recombination linked TRBV27 to TRBJ2-3; the D gene remains uncertain. The clonotype originates from a human donor in good health. Some libraries in this study had Jurkat cell RNA spiked in. Here the CDR3 is given as CASSQIQPTDTQYF. The DNA reads TGTGCCAGCAGTCAAATCCAACCCACAGATACGCAGTATTTT.